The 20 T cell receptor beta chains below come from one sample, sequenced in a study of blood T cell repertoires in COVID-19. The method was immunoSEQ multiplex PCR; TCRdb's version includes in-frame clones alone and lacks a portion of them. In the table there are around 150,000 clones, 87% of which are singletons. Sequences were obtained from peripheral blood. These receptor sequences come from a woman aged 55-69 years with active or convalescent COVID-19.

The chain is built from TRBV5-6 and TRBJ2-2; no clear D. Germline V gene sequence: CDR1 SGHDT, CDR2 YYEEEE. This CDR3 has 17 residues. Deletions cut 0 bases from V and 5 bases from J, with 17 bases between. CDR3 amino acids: CASSLGAGSESTGELFF. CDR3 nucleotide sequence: TGTGCCAGCAGCTTGGGGGCCGGTTCAGAGAGTACCGGGGAGCTGTTTTTT.

For the CDR3, the DNA is TGTGCCAGTTCCTCCCTTTCCGGGACAGGGGGTTCACCCCTCCACTTT. Translating it yields CASSSLSGTGGSPLHF. The chain has TRBV19 and TRBJ1-6; 11 nucleotides line up with TRBD1. Germline V lookup: CDR1 LNHDA, CDR2 SQIVND (reference sequence). V trimming: 8 bases; J trimming: 9 bases; junction bases outside the gene matches: 12. CDR3 size: 16 residues.

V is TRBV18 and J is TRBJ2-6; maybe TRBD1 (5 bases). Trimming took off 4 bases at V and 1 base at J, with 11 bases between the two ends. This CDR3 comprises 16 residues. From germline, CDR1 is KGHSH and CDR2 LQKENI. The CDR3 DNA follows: TGTGCCAGCTCACACCCGACAGCGTCTGGGGCCAACGTCCTGACTTTC. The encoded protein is CASSHPTASGANVLTF.

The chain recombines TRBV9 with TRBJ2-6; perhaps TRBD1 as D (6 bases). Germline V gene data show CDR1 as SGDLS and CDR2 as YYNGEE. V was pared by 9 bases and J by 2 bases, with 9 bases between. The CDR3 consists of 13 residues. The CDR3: CATAGAGANVLTF. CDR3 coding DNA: TGTGCCACCGCAGGGGCTGGGGCCAACGTCCTGACTTTC. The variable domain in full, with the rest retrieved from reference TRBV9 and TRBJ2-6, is DSGVTQTPKHLITATGQRVTLRCSPRSGDLSVYWYQQSLDQGLQFLIQYYNGEERAKGNILERFSAQQFPDLHSELNLSSLELGDSALYFCATAGAGANVLTFGAGSRLTVL.

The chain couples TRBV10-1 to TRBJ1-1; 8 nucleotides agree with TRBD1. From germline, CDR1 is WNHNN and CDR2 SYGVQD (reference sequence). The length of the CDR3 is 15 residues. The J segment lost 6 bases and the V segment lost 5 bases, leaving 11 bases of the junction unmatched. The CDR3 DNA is TGCGCCAGCAGTAACGACAGGGGTCTTTTTGCTGAAGCTTTCTTT. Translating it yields CASSNDRGLFAEAFF.

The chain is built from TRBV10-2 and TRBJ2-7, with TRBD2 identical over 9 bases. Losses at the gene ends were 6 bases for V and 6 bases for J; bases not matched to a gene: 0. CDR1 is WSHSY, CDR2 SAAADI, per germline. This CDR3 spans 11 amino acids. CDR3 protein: CASRTSGEQYF. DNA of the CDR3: TGCGCCAGCAGGACTAGCGGCGAGCAGTACTTC.

The CDR3 DNA sequence: TGTGCCAGCAGCCTGCGGGAGGCCCCAAACATTCAGTACTTC. Translation: CASSLREAPNIQYF. This sequence joins TRBV5-4 and TRBJ2-4; TRBD2 aligns across 8 bases. The V gene end was trimmed by 4 bases and the J gene end by 6 bases; junction bases not matched to a gene: 6. The germline V gene has CDR1 SGHNT and CDR2 YYREEE (reference sequence). The CDR3 length is 14 residues.

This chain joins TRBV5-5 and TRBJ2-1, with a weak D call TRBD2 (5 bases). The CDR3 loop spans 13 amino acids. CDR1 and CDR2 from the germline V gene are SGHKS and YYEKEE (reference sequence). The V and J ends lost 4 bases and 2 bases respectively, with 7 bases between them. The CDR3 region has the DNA TGTGCCAGCAGCAGGGAGACCTACAATGAGCAGTTCTTC. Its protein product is CASSRETYNEQFF. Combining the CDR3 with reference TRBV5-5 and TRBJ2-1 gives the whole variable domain DAGVTQSPTHLIKTRGQQVTLRCSPISGHKSVSWYQQVLGQGPQFIFQYYEKEERGRGNFPDRFSARQFPNYSSELNVNALLLGDSALYLCASSRETYNEQFFGPGTRLTVL.

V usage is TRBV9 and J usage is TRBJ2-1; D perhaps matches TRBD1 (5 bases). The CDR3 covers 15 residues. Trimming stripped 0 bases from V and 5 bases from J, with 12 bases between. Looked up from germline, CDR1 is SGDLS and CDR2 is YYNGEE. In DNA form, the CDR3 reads TGTGCCAGCAGCGTAGGGGGCCGAGGAAACAATGAGCAGTTCTTC. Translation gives CASSVGGRGNNEQFF.

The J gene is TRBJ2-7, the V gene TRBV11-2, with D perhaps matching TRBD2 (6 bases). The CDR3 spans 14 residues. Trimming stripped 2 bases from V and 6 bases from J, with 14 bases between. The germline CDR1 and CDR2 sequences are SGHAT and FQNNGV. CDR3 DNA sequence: TGTGCCAGCAGCTTATCCGGGACTTCGGGCGAGCAGTACTTC. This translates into CASSLSGTSGEQYF. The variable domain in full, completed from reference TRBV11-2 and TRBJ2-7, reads EAGVAQSPRYKIIEKRQSVAFWCNPISGHATLYWYQQILGQGPKLLIQFQNNGVVDDSQLPKDRFSAERLKGVDSTLKIQPAKLEDSAVYLCASSLSGTSGEQYFGPGTRLTVT.

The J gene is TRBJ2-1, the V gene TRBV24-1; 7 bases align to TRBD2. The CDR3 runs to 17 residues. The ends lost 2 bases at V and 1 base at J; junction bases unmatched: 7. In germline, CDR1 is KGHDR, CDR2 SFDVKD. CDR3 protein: CATSDSSSGGSYNEQFF. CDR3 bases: TGTGCCACCAGTGATTCTTCGTCGGGGGGATCCTACAATGAGCAGTTCTTC.

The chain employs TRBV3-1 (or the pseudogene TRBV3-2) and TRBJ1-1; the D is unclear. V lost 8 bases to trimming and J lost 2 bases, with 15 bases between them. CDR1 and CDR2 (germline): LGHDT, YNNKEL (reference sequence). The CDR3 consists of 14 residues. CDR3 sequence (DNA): TGTGCCAGCCGACGGGGAGCTGAAAACACTGAAGCTTTCTTT. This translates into CASRRGAENTEAFF.

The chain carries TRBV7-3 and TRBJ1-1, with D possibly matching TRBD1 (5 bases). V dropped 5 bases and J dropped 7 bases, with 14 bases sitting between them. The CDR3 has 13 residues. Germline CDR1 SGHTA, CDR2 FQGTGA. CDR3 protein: CASSNLPGGEAFF. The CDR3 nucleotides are TGTGCCAGCAGCAACTTACCCGGGGGTGAAGCTTTCTTT.

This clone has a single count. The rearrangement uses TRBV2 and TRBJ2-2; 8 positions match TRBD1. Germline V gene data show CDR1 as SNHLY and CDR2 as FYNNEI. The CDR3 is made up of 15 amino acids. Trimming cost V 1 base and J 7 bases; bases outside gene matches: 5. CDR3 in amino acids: CASSEGTGYDGELFF. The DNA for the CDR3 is TGTGCCAGCAGTGAAGGGACAGGGTACGACGGGGAGCTGTTTTTT.

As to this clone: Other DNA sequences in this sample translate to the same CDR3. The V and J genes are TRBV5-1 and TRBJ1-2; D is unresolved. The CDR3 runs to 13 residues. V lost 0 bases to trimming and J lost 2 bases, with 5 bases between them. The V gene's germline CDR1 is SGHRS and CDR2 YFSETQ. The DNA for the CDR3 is TGCGCCAGCAGCTTGGGAGAAAACTATGGCTACACCTTC. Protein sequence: CASSLGENYGYTF.

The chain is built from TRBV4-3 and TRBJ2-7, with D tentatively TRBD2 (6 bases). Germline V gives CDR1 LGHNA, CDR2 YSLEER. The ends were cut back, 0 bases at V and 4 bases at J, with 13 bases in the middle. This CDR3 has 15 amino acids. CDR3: CASSQDEAGRYEQYF. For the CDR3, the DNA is TGCGCCAGCAGCCAAGATGAGGCAGGGAGGTACGAGCAGTACTTC.

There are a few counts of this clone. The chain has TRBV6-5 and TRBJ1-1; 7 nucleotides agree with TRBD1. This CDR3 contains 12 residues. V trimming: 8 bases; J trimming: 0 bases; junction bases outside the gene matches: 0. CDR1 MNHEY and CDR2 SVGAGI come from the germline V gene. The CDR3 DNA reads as TGTGCCAGCGGGACAGTGAACACTGAAGCTTTCTTT. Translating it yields CASGTVNTEAFF.

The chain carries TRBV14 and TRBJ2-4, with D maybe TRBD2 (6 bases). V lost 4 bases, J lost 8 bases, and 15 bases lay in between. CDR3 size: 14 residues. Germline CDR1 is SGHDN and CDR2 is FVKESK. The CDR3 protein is CASSPPGVWDIQYF. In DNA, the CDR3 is TGTGCCAGCAGCCCCCCGGGGGTTTGGGACATTCAGTACTTC.

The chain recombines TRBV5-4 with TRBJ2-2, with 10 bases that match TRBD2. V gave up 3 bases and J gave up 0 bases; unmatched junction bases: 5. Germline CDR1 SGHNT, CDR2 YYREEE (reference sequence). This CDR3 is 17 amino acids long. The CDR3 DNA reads TGTGCCAGCAGCTCTCTAGCGGGGGTATCGAACACCGGGGAGCTGTTTTTT. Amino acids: CASSSLAGVSNTGELFF.

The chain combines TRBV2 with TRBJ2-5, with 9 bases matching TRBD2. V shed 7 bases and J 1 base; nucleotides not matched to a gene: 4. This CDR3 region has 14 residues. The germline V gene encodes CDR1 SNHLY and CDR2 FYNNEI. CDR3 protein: CASKAGGSQETQYF. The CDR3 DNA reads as TGTGCCAGCAAGGCGGGGGGGTCCCAAGAGACCCAGTACTTC.